This T cell receptor beta chain was retrieved from a study of T cells in Graves' hyperthyroidism and ophthalmopathy. It was RNA transcripts that yielded the amplified TCR beta CDR3 regions. HTBI primers drove first-round RT-PCR of the TCR CDR3. TCRdb fed the multiplex PCR reads into MiXCR, producing one record per CDR3 protein. The sample records about 700,000 distinct CDR3 sequences, about 14% being singletons. This CDR3 comprises 12 residues. V was shortened by 8 bases and J by 2 bases, with 9 bases between the two germline ends. Germline assignment: CDR1 MDHEN and CDR2 SYDVKM. This clonotype was seen at least ten times. Participants, patients aged 18 to 65, had newly diagnosed hyperthyroidism with a duration under 2 months.

The sample was blood. The V and J genes are TRBV28 and TRBJ1-1, with D possibly being TRBD1 (5 bases). This clonotype originated in a woman aged 18-29 years with Graves' hyperthyroidism. The CDR3 sequence is CASGQVNTEAFF. CDR3 in DNA: TGTGCCAGCGGACAAGTAAACACTGAAGCTTTCTTT.